Listed below are T cell receptor beta chains from one sample, sequenced in a study of identical twins' blood T cells. TCRdb passed the 5' RACE reads through MiXCR, listing each CDR3 protein once. The data hold 300,000 to 400,000 distinct CDR3 sequences, with 28% observed a single time. The specimen sequenced was PBMCs. The receptors come from a woman aged 18-49 years in good health. Each CDR3 is given with its conserved first and last residue. D genes are given only for firm matches. The size field is filled for only some rows; it gives once, few, many or a size class.

V gene: TRBV29-1; clone size: -; J gene: TRBJ1-1; D gene: -; CDR3 protein: CSVHPRTANTEAFF; CDR3 DNA: TGCAGCGTTCATCCCAGGACAGCTAACACTGAAGCTTTCTTT
V gene: TRBV20-1; clone size: once; J gene: TRBJ1-2; D gene: TRBD1; CDR3 protein: CSAGAQGGGYGYTF; CDR3 DNA: TGCAGTGCTGGGGCTCAGGGGGGCGGCTATGGCTACACCTTC
V gene: TRBV20-1; clone size: few; J gene: TRBJ1-1; D gene: -; CDR3 protein: CSSRDPNPGAYTEAFF; CDR3 DNA: TGCAGTTCTAGAGACCCGAACCCAGGGGCCTACACTGAAGCTTTCTTT
V gene: TRBV15; clone size: few; J gene: TRBJ1-1; D gene: -; CDR3 protein: CATSRDQGINTEAFF; CDR3 DNA: TGTGCCACCAGCAGAGATCAAGGGATAAACACTGAAGCTTTCTTT
V gene: TRBV10-2; clone size: -; J gene: TRBJ1-1; D gene: -; CDR3 protein: CASSESAEAFF; CDR3 DNA: TGCGCCAGCAGTGAATCCGCTGAAGCTTTCTTT
V gene: TRBV29-1; clone size: -; J gene: TRBJ2-3; D gene: -; CDR3 protein: CSAYRAGADTQYF; CDR3 DNA: TGCAGCGCCTACAGGGCTGGGGCAGATACGCAGTATTTT
V gene: TRBV10-3; clone size: -; J gene: TRBJ2-2; D gene: -; CDR3 protein: CAISEENLNTGELFF; CDR3 DNA: TGTGCCATCAGTGAGGAGAACTTGAACACCGGGGAGCTGTTTTTT
V gene: TRBV20-1; clone size: few; J gene: TRBJ1-3; D gene: -; CDR3 protein: CSARDFREPGNTIYF; CDR3 DNA: TGCAGTGCTAGAGATTTCCGGGAGCCTGGAAACACCATATATTTT
V gene: TRBV3-1; clone size: -; J gene: TRBJ2-1; D gene: -; CDR3 protein: CASSQAWASGNEQFF; CDR3 DNA: TGTGCCAGCAGCCAAGCATGGGCTTCTGGGAATGAGCAGTTCTTC
V gene: TRBV5-1; clone size: few; J gene: TRBJ1-1; D gene: TRBD1; CDR3 protein: CASWDRGHLNTEAFF; CDR3 DNA: TGCGCCAGCTGGGACAGGGGCCACCTGAACACTGAAGCTTTCTTT
V gene: TRBV7-9; clone size: few; J gene: TRBJ1-4; D gene: -; CDR3 protein: CASSYRSNEKLFF; CDR3 DNA: TGTGCCAGCAGCTACAGGAGTAATGAAAAACTGTTTTTT
V gene: TRBV6-2/TRBV6-3; clone size: many; J gene: TRBJ1-1; D gene: -; CDR3 protein: CASKKGLTEAFF; CDR3 DNA: TGTGCCAGCAAAAAGGGATTGACTGAAGCTTTCTTT
V gene: TRBV10-3; clone size: -; J gene: TRBJ2-5; D gene: -; CDR3 protein: CAISGTDRQETQYF; CDR3 DNA: TGTGCCATCAGTGGGACGGACCGGCAAGAGACCCAGTACTTC
V gene: TRBV19; clone size: -; J gene: TRBJ1-1; D gene: -; CDR3 protein: CASNSQGRPFF; CDR3 DNA: TGTGCCAGTAACTCACAGGGTAGGCCTTTCTTT
V gene: TRBV7-2; clone size: few; J gene: TRBJ1-1; D gene: -; CDR3 protein: CASKSRGGNTEAFF; CDR3 DNA: TGTGCCAGCAAATCCCGGGGAGGGAACACTGAAGCTTTCTTT
V gene: TRBV20-1; clone size: many; J gene: TRBJ1-4; D gene: -; CDR3 protein: CSGGIREKLFF; CDR3 DNA: TGCAGTGGGGGGATTCGTGAAAAACTGTTTTTT
V gene: TRBV20-1; clone size: many; J gene: TRBJ1-1; D gene: -; CDR3 protein: CSARPQGSAGNTEAFF; CDR3 DNA: TGCAGTGCTAGGCCCCAGGGGAGTGCCGGGAACACTGAAGCTTTCTTT
V gene: TRBV6-5; clone size: few; J gene: TRBJ2-1; D gene: TRBD1; CDR3 protein: CASSRDRISNEQFF; CDR3 DNA: TGTGCCAGCAGTCGGGACAGGATTTCCAATGAGCAGTTCTTC
V gene: TRBV20-1; clone size: few; J gene: TRBJ2-1; D gene: TRBD2; CDR3 protein: CSANSGRTNEQFF; CDR3 DNA: TGCAGTGCTAACAGCGGGAGGACGAATGAGCAGTTCTTC
V gene: TRBV29-1; clone size: -; J gene: TRBJ1-4; D gene: -; CDR3 protein: CSVGTVVGEKLFF; CDR3 DNA: TGCAGCGTTGGGACTGTGGTTGGAGAAAAACTGTTTTTT
V gene: TRBV12-5; clone size: -; J gene: TRBJ1-5; D gene: -; CDR3 protein: CASGLAGNQPQHF; CDR3 DNA: TGTGCTAGTGGTTTAGCAGGGAATCAGCCCCAGCATTTT
V gene: TRBV6-1; clone size: few; J gene: TRBJ2-2; D gene: -; CDR3 protein: CASSEDPSGELFF; CDR3 DNA: TGTGCCAGCAGTGAAGACCCGAGCGGGGAGCTGTTTTTT
V gene: TRBV19; clone size: few; J gene: TRBJ2-7; D gene: -; CDR3 protein: CASSARVVDRIGEQYF; CDR3 DNA: TGTGCCAGTAGTGCCCGAGTTGTAGACCGCATCGGCGAGCAGTACTTC
V gene: TRBV20-1; clone size: -; J gene: TRBJ1-3; D gene: -; CDR3 protein: CSAVLYSGNTIYF; CDR3 DNA: TGCAGTGCTGTTCTCTACTCTGGAAACACCATATATTTT
V gene: TRBV29-1; clone size: -; J gene: TRBJ2-3; D gene: TRBD2; CDR3 protein: CSVASGAGTDTQYF; CDR3 DNA: TGCAGCGTAGCTAGCGGGGCCGGCACAGATACGCAGTATTTT
V gene: TRBV18; clone size: -; J gene: TRBJ1-3; D gene: TRBD1; CDR3 protein: CASSPPGKGAGSTIYF; CDR3 DNA: TGTGCCAGCTCACCACCTGGAAAGGGGGCCGGAAGCACCATATATTTT
V gene: TRBV5-1; clone size: -; J gene: TRBJ1-5; D gene: -; CDR3 protein: CASPRGGNQPQHF; CDR3 DNA: TGCGCCAGCCCAAGGGGGGGCAATCAGCCCCAGCATTTT
V gene: TRBV29-1; clone size: -; J gene: TRBJ1-2; D gene: -; CDR3 protein: CSVDVGGGLYGYTF; CDR3 DNA: TGCAGCGTTGACGTGGGGGGGGGGCTCTATGGCTACACCTTC
V gene: TRBV6-2/TRBV6-3; clone size: -; J gene: TRBJ2-1; D gene: -; CDR3 protein: CASSSPRGEQFF; CDR3 DNA: TGTGCCAGCAGTTCCCCTAGGGGTGAGCAGTTCTTC
V gene: TRBV12-5; clone size: many; J gene: TRBJ1-5; D gene: -; CDR3 protein: CASAEQGGNQPQHF; CDR3 DNA: TGTGCTAGTGCCGAACAGGGTGGCAATCAGCCCCAGCATTTT
V gene: TRBV5-4; clone size: few; J gene: TRBJ1-4; D gene: TRBD1; CDR3 protein: CASSLTAGQGSEKLFF; CDR3 DNA: TGTGCCAGCAGCCTAACTGCGGGACAGGGAAGTGAAAAACTGTTTTTT
V gene: TRBV7-2; clone size: few; J gene: TRBJ2-3; D gene: -; CDR3 protein: CASSSSLLGDTQYF; CDR3 DNA: TGTGCCAGCAGCTCGAGTCTCTTGGGAGATACGCAGTATTTT
V gene: TRBV29-1; clone size: few; J gene: TRBJ2-1; D gene: -; CDR3 protein: CSVEGDTDEQFF; CDR3 DNA: TGCAGCGTTGAGGGCGACACCGATGAGCAGTTCTTC
V gene: TRBV29-1; clone size: few; J gene: TRBJ1-6; D gene: -; CDR3 protein: CSVRESSYNSPLHF; CDR3 DNA: TGCAGCGTAAGAGAGAGCTCCTATAATTCACCCCTCCACTTT
V gene: TRBV27; clone size: -; J gene: TRBJ1-2; D gene: TRBD1; CDR3 protein: CASSPGQQRNYGYTF; CDR3 DNA: TGTGCCAGCAGTCCGGGACAGCAGCGGAACTATGGCTACACCTTC
V gene: TRBV25-1; clone size: -; J gene: TRBJ2-7; D gene: -; CDR3 protein: CASSDVKGTTYEQYF; CDR3 DNA: TGTGCCAGCAGTGACGTAAAGGGAACCACCTACGAGCAGTACTTC